Following are 6 T cell receptor beta chains from one sample sequenced in a study of blood T cell repertoires in COVID-19. Repertoires were generated with immunoSEQ multiplex PCR, while TCRdb's copy carries only in-frame clones and drops some. The sample includes around 220,000 clones, approximately 79% of them seen just once. The sequenced sample consisted of peripheral blood. The receptors were sampled from a woman between 40 and 50 years old with active or convalescent COVID-19.

The rearrangement links TRBV5-4 to TRBJ1-1; possible D gene TRBD1, 6 bases. The CDR3 extends over 13 amino acids. Trimming removed 0 bases from V and 6 bases from J, with 9 bases in between. CDR1 and CDR2 (germline): SGHNT, YYREEE (reference sequence). The CDR3 reads CASSLESGAEAFF. CDR3 bases: TGTGCCAGCAGCTTGGAATCAGGGGCTGAAGCTTTCTTT.

The chain employs TRBV12-5 and TRBJ1-6; no clear D. This CDR3 has 18 amino acids. The ends were cut back, 1 base at V and 2 bases at J, with 15 bases in the middle. Looked up from germline, CDR1 is LGHNT and CDR2 is FRNRAP. CDR3 sequence reads: CASGLALIGVTYNSPLHF. The CDR3 coding sequence is TGTGCTAGTGGTTTGGCCTTGATAGGAGTCACCTATAATTCACCCCTCCACTTT.

The V and J genes are TRBV6-5 and TRBJ1-2; D might be TRBD1 (5 bases). The CDR3 is 13 amino acids. In germline, CDR1 is MNHEY, CDR2 SVGAGI. The V and J ends lost 6 bases and 3 bases respectively, with 11 bases between them. Here the CDR3 reads CASRPGTYYGYTF. In DNA, the CDR3 is TGTGCCAGCAGACCCGGGACTTACTATGGCTACACCTTC.

J is TRBJ2-7 and V is TRBV7-2; TRBD2 aligns across 7 bases. The CDR3 loop spans 15 amino acids. V dropped 1 base and J dropped 2; count of bases not matched to a gene: 5. The germline gives CDR1 SGHTA, CDR2 FQGNSA. Here the CDR3 DNA reads TGTGCCAGCAGCTTAGGAGCTAGCGGTGCCTACGAGCAGTACTTC. It specifies CASSLGASGAYEQYF.

This chain connects TRBV15 to TRBJ1-1, with unresolved D. The germline V gene has CDR1 LNHNV and CDR2 YYDKDF (reference sequence). CDR3 length: 14 residues. Deletions cut 3 bases from V and 5 bases from J, with 13 bases between. The CDR3 sequence: CATSRRASGTEAFF. For the CDR3, the DNA is TGTGCCACCAGCAGGCGGGCCTCTGGGACTGAAGCTTTCTTT. The full variable domain, completed using reference TRBV15 and TRBJ1-1, is DAMVIQNPRYQVTQFGKPVTLSCSQTLNHNVMYWYQQKSSQAPKLLFHYYDKDFNNEADTPDNFQSRRPNTSFCFLDIRSPGLGDTAMYLCATSRRASGTEAFFGQGTRLTVV.

V is TRBV28 and J is TRBJ1-2; D might be TRBD1 (5 bases). V gave up 8 bases and J gave up 6 bases, with 16 bases separating them. Germline loops: CDR1 MDHEN, CDR2 SYDVKM. The CDR3 extends over 13 amino acids. The CDR3 is CASEAGLKDGYTF. The CDR3 bases are TGTGCCAGCGAAGCGGGGCTTAAGGATGGCTACACCTTC.